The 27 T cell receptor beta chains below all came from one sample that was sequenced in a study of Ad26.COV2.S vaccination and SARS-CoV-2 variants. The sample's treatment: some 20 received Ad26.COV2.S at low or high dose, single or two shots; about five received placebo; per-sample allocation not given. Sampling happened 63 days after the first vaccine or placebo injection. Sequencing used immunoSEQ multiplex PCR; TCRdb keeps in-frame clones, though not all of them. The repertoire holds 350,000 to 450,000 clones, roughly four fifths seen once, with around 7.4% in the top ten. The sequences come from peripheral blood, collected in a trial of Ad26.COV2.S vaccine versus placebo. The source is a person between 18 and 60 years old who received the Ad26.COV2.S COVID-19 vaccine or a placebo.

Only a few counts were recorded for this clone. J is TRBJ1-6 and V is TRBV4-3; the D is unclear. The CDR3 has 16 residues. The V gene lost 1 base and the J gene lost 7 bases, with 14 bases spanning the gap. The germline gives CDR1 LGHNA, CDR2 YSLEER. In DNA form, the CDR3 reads TGCGCCAGCAGCCAAGCCGCCAAGGGTAACAATTCACCCCTCCACTTT. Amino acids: CASSQAAKGNNSPLHF.

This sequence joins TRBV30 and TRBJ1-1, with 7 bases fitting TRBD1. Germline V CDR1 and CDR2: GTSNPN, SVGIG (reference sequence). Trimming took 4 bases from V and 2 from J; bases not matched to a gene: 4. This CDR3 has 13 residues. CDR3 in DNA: TGTGCCTGGAACAGGGGTACTAACACTGAAGCTTTCTTT. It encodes CAWNRGTNTEAFF.

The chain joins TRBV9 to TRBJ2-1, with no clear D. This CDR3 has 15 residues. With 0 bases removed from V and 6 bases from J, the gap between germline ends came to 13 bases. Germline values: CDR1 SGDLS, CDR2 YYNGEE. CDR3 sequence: CASSVALGRGNEQFF. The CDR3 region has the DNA TGTGCCAGCAGCGTAGCCCTCGGACGCGGCAATGAGCAGTTCTTC.

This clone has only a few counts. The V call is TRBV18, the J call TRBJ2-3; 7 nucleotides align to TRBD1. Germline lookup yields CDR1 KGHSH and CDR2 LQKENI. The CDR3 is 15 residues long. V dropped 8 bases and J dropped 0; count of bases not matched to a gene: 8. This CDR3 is CASTSKGASTDTQYF. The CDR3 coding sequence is TGTGCCAGCACCTCAAAGGGGGCGAGCACAGATACGCAGTATTTT.

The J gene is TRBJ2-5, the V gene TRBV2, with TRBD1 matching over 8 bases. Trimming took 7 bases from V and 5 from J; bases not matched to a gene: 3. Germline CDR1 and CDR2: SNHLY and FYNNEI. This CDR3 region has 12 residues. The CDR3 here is CASMDRVETQYF. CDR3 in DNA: TGTGCCAGCATGGACAGGGTTGAGACCCAGTACTTC.

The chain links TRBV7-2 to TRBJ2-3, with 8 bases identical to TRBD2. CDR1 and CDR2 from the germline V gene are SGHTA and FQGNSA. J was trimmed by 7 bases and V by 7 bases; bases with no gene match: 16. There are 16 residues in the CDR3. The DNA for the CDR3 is TGTGCCAGCACTCCCCTCTTTTCGGCGGGGGGCTATACGCAGTATTTT. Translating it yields CASTPLFSAGGYTQYF. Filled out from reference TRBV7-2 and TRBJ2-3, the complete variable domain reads GAGVSQSPSNKVTEKGKDVELRCDPISGHTALYWYRQSLGQGLEFLIYFQGNSAPDKSGLPSDRFSAERTGGSVSTLTIQRTQQEDSAVYLCASTPLFSAGGYTQYFGPGTRLTVL.

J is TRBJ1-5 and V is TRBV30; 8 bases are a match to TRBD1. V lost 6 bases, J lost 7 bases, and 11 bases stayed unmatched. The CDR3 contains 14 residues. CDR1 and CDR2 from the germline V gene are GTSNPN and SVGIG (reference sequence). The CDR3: CACWAGGAGQPQHF. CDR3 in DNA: TGTGCCTGTTGGGCAGGGGGCGCGGGGCAGCCCCAGCATTTT.

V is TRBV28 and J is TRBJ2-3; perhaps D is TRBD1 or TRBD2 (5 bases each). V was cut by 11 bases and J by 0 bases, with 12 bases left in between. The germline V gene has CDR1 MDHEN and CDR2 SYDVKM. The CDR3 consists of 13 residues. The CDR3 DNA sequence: TGTGCCTGTATCCGGGACAGCACAGATACGCAGTATTTT. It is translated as CACIRDSTDTQYF.

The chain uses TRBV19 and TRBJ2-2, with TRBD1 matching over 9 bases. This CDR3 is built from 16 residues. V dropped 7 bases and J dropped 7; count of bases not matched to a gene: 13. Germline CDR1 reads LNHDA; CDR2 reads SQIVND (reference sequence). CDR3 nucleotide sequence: TGTGCCAGTATCAATTGGGGGACAGGGACGGGCGGGGAGCTGTTTTTT. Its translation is CASINWGTGTGGELFF. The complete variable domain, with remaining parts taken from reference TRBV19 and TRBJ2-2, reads DGGITQSPKYLFRKEGQNVTLSCEQNLNHDAMYWYRQDPGQGLRLIYYSQIVNDFQKGDIAEGYSVSREKKESFPLTVTSAQKNPTAFYLCASINWGTGTGGELFFGEGSRLTVL.

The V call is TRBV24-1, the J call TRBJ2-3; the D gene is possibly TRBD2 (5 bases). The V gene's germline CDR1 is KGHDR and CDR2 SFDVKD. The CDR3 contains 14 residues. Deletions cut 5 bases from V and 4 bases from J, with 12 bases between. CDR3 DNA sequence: TGTGCCACCAGTGCCGGAGCGGTTGCAGATACGCAGTATTTT. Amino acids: CATSAGAVADTQYF.

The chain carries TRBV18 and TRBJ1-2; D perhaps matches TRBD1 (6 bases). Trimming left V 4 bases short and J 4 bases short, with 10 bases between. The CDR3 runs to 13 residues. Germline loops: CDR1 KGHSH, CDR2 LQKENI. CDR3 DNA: TGTGCCAGCTCACAGGGGGGCGGCTATGGCTACACCTTC. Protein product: CASSQGGGYGYTF.

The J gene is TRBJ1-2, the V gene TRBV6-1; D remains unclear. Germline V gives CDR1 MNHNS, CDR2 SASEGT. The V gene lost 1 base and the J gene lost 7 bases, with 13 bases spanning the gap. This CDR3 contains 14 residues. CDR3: CASSEGMEGGGYTF. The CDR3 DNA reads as TGTGCCAGCAGTGAAGGGATGGAAGGAGGTGGCTACACCTTC.

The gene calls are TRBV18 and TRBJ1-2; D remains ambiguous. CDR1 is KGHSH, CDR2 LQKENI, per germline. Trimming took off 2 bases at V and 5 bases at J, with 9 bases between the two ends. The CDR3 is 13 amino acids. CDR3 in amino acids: CASSPDVRYGYTF. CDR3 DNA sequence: TGTGCCAGCTCACCAGACGTACGTTATGGCTACACCTTC.

CDR3 sequence: CASKGRLNTGELFF. The CDR3 DNA follows: TGTGCCAGTAAGGGCAGGCTGAACACCGGGGAGCTGTTTTTT. This chain links TRBV19 with TRBJ2-2; D call uncertain. CDR3 length: 14 residues. Germline loops: CDR1 LNHDA, CDR2 SQIVND (reference sequence). The V gene lost 7 bases and the J gene lost 1 base, with 10 bases spanning the gap.

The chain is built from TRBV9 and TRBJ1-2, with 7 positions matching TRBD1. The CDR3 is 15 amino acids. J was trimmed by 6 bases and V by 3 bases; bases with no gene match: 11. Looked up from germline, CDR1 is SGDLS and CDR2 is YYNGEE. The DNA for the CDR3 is TGTGCCAGCAGCGAAGCAACAGGGGAGGAGAATGGCTACACCTTC. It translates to CASSEATGEENGYTF.

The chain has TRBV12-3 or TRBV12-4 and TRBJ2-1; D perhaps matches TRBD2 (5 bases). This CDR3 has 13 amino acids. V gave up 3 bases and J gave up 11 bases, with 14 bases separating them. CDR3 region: CASSFGSGPKQFF. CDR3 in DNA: TGTGCCAGCAGTTTTGGAAGCGGACCAAAGCAGTTCTTC.

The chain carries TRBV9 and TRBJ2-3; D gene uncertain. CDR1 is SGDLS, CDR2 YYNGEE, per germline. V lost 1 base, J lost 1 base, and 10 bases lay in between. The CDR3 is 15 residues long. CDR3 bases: TGTGCCAGCAGCGTACTGACGACCCGCACAGATACGCAGTATTTT. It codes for CASSVLTTRTDTQYF. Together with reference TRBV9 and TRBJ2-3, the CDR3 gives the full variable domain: DSGVTQTPKHLITATGQRVTLRCSPRSGDLSVYWYQQSLDQGLQFLIQYYNGEERAKGNILERFSAQQFPDLHSELNLSSLELGDSALYFCASSVLTTRTDTQYFGPGTRLTVL.

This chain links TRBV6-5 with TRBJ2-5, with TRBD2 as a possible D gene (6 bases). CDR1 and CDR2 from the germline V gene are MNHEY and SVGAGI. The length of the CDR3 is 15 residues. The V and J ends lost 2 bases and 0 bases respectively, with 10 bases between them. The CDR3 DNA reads TGTGCCAGCAGTTACGGTGGGGACTACCAAGAGACCCAGTACTTC. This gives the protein CASSYGGDYQETQYF.

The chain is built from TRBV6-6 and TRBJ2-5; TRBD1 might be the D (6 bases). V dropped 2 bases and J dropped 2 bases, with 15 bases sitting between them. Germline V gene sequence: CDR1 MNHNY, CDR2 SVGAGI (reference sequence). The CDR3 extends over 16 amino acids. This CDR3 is CASSYPQGRGQETQYF. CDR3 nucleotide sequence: TGTGCCAGCAGTTACCCCCAGGGGAGAGGGCAAGAGACCCAGTACTTC.

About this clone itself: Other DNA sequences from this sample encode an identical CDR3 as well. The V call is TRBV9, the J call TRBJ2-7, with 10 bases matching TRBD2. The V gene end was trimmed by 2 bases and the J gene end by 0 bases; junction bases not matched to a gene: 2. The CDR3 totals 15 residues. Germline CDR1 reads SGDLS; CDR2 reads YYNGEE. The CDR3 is CASSVGLADSYEQYF. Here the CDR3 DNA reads TGTGCCAGCAGCGTCGGACTAGCGGACTCCTACGAGCAGTACTTC.

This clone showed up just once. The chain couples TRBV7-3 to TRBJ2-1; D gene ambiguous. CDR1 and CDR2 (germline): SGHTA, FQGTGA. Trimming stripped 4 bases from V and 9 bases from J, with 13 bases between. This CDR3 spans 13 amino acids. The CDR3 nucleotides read TGTGCCAGCAGCTCGACCACACCCGGTGAGCAGTTCTTC. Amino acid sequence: CASSSTTPGEQFF.

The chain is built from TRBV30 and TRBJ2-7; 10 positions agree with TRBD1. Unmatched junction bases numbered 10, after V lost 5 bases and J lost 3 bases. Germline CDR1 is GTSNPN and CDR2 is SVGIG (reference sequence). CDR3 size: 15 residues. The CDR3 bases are TGTGCCTGGCGTCCCCCCGGGACAGGGGTCTACGAGCAGTACTTC. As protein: CAWRPPGTGVYEQYF.

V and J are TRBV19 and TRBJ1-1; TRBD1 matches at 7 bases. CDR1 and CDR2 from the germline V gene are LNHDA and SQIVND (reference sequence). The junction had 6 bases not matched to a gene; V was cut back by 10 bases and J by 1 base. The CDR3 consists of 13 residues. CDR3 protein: CATRTGPNTEAFF. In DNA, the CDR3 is TGTGCCACCCGGACAGGCCCGAACACTGAAGCTTTCTTT.

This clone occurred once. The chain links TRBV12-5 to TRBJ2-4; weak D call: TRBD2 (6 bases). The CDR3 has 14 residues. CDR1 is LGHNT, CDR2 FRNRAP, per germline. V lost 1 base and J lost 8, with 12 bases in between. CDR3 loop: CASGLGGVWDIQYF. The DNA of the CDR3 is TGTGCTAGTGGTTTGGGCGGGGTGTGGGACATTCAGTACTTC.

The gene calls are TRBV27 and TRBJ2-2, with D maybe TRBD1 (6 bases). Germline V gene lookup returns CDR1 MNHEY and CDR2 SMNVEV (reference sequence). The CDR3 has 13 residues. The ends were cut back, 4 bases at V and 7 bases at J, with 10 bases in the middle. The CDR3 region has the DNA TGTGCCAGCAGTTCTACAGGGAACGGGGAGCTGTTTTTT. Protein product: CASSSTGNGELFF.

The CDR3 sequence: CSVVTRAANTEAFF. CDR3 DNA sequence: TGCAGCGTTGTCACCAGGGCAGCGAACACTGAAGCTTTCTTT. The chain is built from TRBV29-1 and TRBJ1-1, with a weak D call TRBD1 (5 bases). Trimming took off 4 bases at V and 1 base at J, with 13 bases between the two ends. Per germline, CDR1 SQVTM and CDR2 ANQGSEA. The CDR3 consists of 14 residues.

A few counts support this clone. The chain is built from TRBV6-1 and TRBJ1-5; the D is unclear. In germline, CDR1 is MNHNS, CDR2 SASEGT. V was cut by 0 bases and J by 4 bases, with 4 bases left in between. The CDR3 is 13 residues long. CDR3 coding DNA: TGTGCCAGCAGTGAAGCCAGAAATCAGCCCCAGCATTTT. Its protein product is CASSEARNQPQHF.